Listed below are T cell receptor beta chains from one sample, sequenced in a study of ipilimumab plus nivolumab after autologous stem cell transplantation. Assay used: immunoSEQ multiplex PCR; TCRdb lists only in-frame clones, some missing. The sample has about 23,000 clones; just under 75% are singletons. The sequencing used PBMCs, collected in a trial of ipilimumab plus nivolumab as post-transplant consolidation. The source is a male donor with diffuse large B-cell lymphoma. Both conserved end residues are part of each CDR3. Each record gives: clone size, V gene, CDR3 length, D gene, J gene, CDR3 DNA, CDR3 protein. D genes are given only for firm matches. Some rows mark clone size as missing; the rest say once, few, many or name a class of expanded clone.

clone size: -
V gene: TRBV7-8
CDR3 length: 15
D gene: -
J gene: TRBJ2-5
CDR3 DNA: TGTGCCAGCAGACGTCCTGGGTGGGGGCAGGAGACCCAGTACTTC
CDR3 protein: CASRRPGWGQETQYF

clone size: few
V gene: TRBV10-3
CDR3 length: 15
D gene: -
J gene: TRBJ1-3
CDR3 DNA: TGTGCCATCAGTGAGTCGTGGAGCTCTGGAAACACCATATATTTT
CDR3 protein: CAISESWSSGNTIYF

clone size: -
V gene: TRBV6-1
CDR3 length: 14
D gene: TRBD1
J gene: TRBJ2-1
CDR3 DNA: TGTGCCAGCAGCCAGGACAGGGTGTCAAATGAGCAGTTCTTC
CDR3 protein: CASSQDRVSNEQFF

clone size: -
V gene: TRBV6-5
CDR3 length: 13
D gene: -
J gene: TRBJ2-3
CDR3 DNA: TGTGCCAGCAGTGCGCTAAGCACAGATACGCAGTATTTT
CDR3 protein: CASSALSTDTQYF

clone size: -
V gene: TRBV2
CDR3 length: 12
D gene: -
J gene: TRBJ1-1
CDR3 DNA: TGTGCCAGCAGGCAGGCGGGCACTGAAGCTTTCTTT
CDR3 protein: CASRQAGTEAFF

clone size: once
V gene: TRBV7-8
CDR3 length: 14
D gene: -
J gene: TRBJ2-3
CDR3 DNA: TGTGCCAGCAGCACACGGGGCTTCACAGATACGCAGTATTTT
CDR3 protein: CASSTRGFTDTQYF

clone size: -
V gene: TRBV19
CDR3 length: 16
D gene: -
J gene: TRBJ2-6
CDR3 DNA: TGTGCCAGTAGTATACAGGGGCGCTCTGGGGCCAACGTCCTGACTTTC
CDR3 protein: CASSIQGRSGANVLTF

clone size: -
V gene: TRBV7-6
CDR3 length: 12
D gene: -
J gene: TRBJ2-1
CDR3 DNA: TGTGCCAGCAGCTTAGCGCTGGGGGAGCAGTTCTTC
CDR3 protein: CASSLALGEQFF

clone size: -
V gene: TRBV18
CDR3 length: 14
D gene: -
J gene: TRBJ2-1
CDR3 DNA: TGTGCCAGCTCACCACCGCGCGAGTTCAATGAGCAGTTCTTC
CDR3 protein: CASSPPREFNEQFF

clone size: -
V gene: TRBV2
CDR3 length: 15
D gene: -
J gene: TRBJ2-3
CDR3 DNA: TGTGCCAGCAGTGTATGGCTCGCAAGCACAGATACGCAGTATTTT
CDR3 protein: CASSVWLASTDTQYF

clone size: -
V gene: TRBV4-1
CDR3 length: 15
D gene: TRBD1
J gene: TRBJ1-1
CDR3 DNA: TGCGCCAGCAGCCCAGTCGGGACAGGGAAACCTGAAGCTTTCTTT
CDR3 protein: CASSPVGTGKPEAFF

clone size: -
V gene: TRBV9
CDR3 length: 17
D gene: -
J gene: TRBJ2-3
CDR3 DNA: TGTGCCAGCGGTCGGGATAGCGGATCCACTAGCACAGATACGCAGTATTTT
CDR3 protein: CASGRDSGSTSTDTQYF

clone size: -
V gene: TRBV7-6
CDR3 length: 13
D gene: -
J gene: TRBJ2-7
CDR3 DNA: TGTGCCAGCAGCTTAGCACAGGGCAACGAGCAGTACTTC
CDR3 protein: CASSLAQGNEQYF

clone size: -
V gene: TRBV30
CDR3 length: 16
D gene: -
J gene: TRBJ2-4
CDR3 DNA: TGTGCCTGGATGTTCCCCGGGGGGCTAGCCAAAAACATTCAGTACTTC
CDR3 protein: CAWMFPGGLAKNIQYF

clone size: few
V gene: TRBV19
CDR3 length: 15
D gene: TRBD1
J gene: TRBJ2-7
CDR3 DNA: TGTGCCAGTAGCGATTTTGGACAGGGGGTCCACGAGCAGTACTTC
CDR3 protein: CASSDFGQGVHEQYF

clone size: few
V gene: TRBV5-1
CDR3 length: 16
D gene: -
J gene: TRBJ2-1
CDR3 DNA: TGCGCCAGCAGCTTGGCAACGGGACTGGTGGGCAATGAGCAGTTCTTC
CDR3 protein: CASSLATGLVGNEQFF

clone size: -
V gene: TRBV5-1
CDR3 length: 17
D gene: TRBD1
J gene: TRBJ2-3
CDR3 DNA: TGCGCCAGCAGCGCCACTTCAGGGGGCCCTAGCACAGATACGCAGTATTTT
CDR3 protein: CASSATSGGPSTDTQYF

clone size: few
V gene: TRBV5-4
CDR3 length: 16
D gene: TRBD1
J gene: TRBJ1-2
CDR3 DNA: TGTGCCAGCAGCTTGGCCAATACAGGGGGTTTCGGTGGCTACACCTTC
CDR3 protein: CASSLANTGGFGGYTF

clone size: few
V gene: TRBV12-5
CDR3 length: 14
D gene: -
J gene: TRBJ1-6
CDR3 DNA: TGTGCTAGTGGTTTTGGACAGTTGGGTTCACCCCTCCACTTT
CDR3 protein: CASGFGQLGSPLHF

clone size: -
V gene: TRBV15
CDR3 length: 14
D gene: -
J gene: TRBJ2-7
CDR3 DNA: TGTGCCACCAGCCCACGAGATCCTCCCTACGAGCAGTACTTC
CDR3 protein: CATSPRDPPYEQYF

clone size: -
V gene: TRBV4-1
CDR3 length: 18
D gene: -
J gene: TRBJ2-3
CDR3 DNA: TGCGCCAGCAGCCAAGAAAGCAGGTCAGGCGGCGAGGCAGATACGCAGTATTTT
CDR3 protein: CASSQESRSGGEADTQYF

clone size: -
V gene: TRBV5-6
CDR3 length: 15
D gene: TRBD1
J gene: TRBJ2-2
CDR3 DNA: TGTGCCAGCAGCTTCAGGGACAGGGCAACCGGGGAGCTGTTTTTT
CDR3 protein: CASSFRDRATGELFF

clone size: -
V gene: TRBV7-3
CDR3 length: 13
D gene: TRBD2
J gene: TRBJ2-1
CDR3 DNA: TGTGCCAGCAGCCTAGCGGGGATCAATGAGCAGTTCTTC
CDR3 protein: CASSLAGINEQFF

clone size: few
V gene: TRBV29-1
CDR3 length: 13
D gene: -
J gene: TRBJ1-2
CDR3 DNA: TGCAGCGTCGAGGTTACAGGGATTTATGGCTACACCTTC
CDR3 protein: CSVEVTGIYGYTF

clone size: -
V gene: TRBV5-8
CDR3 length: 17
D gene: -
J gene: TRBJ2-2
CDR3 DNA: TGTGCCAGCAGCTTTTTTATGGGACAATCAAGAACCGGGGAGCTGTTTTTT
CDR3 protein: CASSFFMGQSRTGELFF

clone size: -
V gene: TRBV7-8
CDR3 length: 14
D gene: -
J gene: TRBJ2-3
CDR3 DNA: TGTGCCAGCAGCTTAGTGGAACTTACAGATACGCAGTATTTT
CDR3 protein: CASSLVELTDTQYF

clone size: few
V gene: TRBV27
CDR3 length: 14
D gene: -
J gene: TRBJ1-4
CDR3 DNA: TGTGCCAGCAGTGCCGCACAGGGAGAGGAAAAACTGTTTTTT
CDR3 protein: CASSAAQGEEKLFF

clone size: -
V gene: TRBV19
CDR3 length: 16
D gene: -
J gene: TRBJ1-2
CDR3 DNA: TGTGCCAGTAGTATCTGGTCTCCGGGAGCTAACTATGGCTACACCTTC
CDR3 protein: CASSIWSPGANYGYTF

clone size: -
V gene: TRBV7-3
CDR3 length: 15
D gene: TRBD1
J gene: TRBJ2-7
CDR3 DNA: TGTGCCAGCAGCCCAAGACAGGGGCTATCATCCGAGCAGTACTTC
CDR3 protein: CASSPRQGLSSEQYF

clone size: -
V gene: TRBV6-1
CDR3 length: 14
D gene: -
J gene: TRBJ2-3
CDR3 DNA: TGTGCCAGCAAACACGCTTCAGCAGAGGATACGCAGTATTTT
CDR3 protein: CASKHASAEDTQYF

clone size: once
V gene: TRBV5-6
CDR3 length: 14
D gene: -
J gene: TRBJ1-1
CDR3 DNA: TGTGCCAGCAGCTCCATCCGGGCCTTACCTGAAGCTTTCTTT
CDR3 protein: CASSSIRALPEAFF

clone size: -
V gene: TRBV5-6
CDR3 length: 13
D gene: TRBD2
J gene: TRBJ2-5
CDR3 DNA: TGTGCCAGCAGCTCCGGGACTACAAAGACCCAGTACTTC
CDR3 protein: CASSSGTTKTQYF

clone size: once
V gene: TRBV2
CDR3 length: 15
D gene: -
J gene: TRBJ1-5
CDR3 DNA: TGTGCCAGCAGTGAAGCGCTACTGTCAAATCAGCCCCAGCATTTT
CDR3 protein: CASSEALLSNQPQHF

clone size: -
V gene: TRBV18
CDR3 length: 17
D gene: TRBD2
J gene: TRBJ2-1
CDR3 DNA: TGTGCCAGCTCGCCTCGGACTAGCGGGGGCGGTATGAATGAGCAGTTCTTC
CDR3 protein: CASSPRTSGGGMNEQFF

clone size: once
V gene: TRBV6-1
CDR3 length: 14
D gene: -
J gene: TRBJ2-7
CDR3 DNA: TGTGCCAGCAGTGGAGGGGACATCTTCAGAGAGCAGTACTTC
CDR3 protein: CASSGGDIFREQYF

clone size: -
V gene: TRBV29-1
CDR3 length: 13
D gene: -
J gene: TRBJ2-3
CDR3 DNA: TGCAGCGTTGAAGATAGCCTCGCAGATACGCAGTATTTT
CDR3 protein: CSVEDSLADTQYF

clone size: once
V gene: TRBV5-4
CDR3 length: 16
D gene: TRBD2
J gene: TRBJ2-3
CDR3 DNA: TGTGCCAGCAGCTCCCGACTAGCGGGGTTCACAGATACGCAGTATTTT
CDR3 protein: CASSSRLAGFTDTQYF

clone size: few
V gene: TRBV5-4
CDR3 length: 15
D gene: -
J gene: TRBJ1-2
CDR3 DNA: TGTGCCAGCAGCTGGAGTCGTGGGGGCATCTATGGCTACACCTTC
CDR3 protein: CASSWSRGGIYGYTF

clone size: -
V gene: TRBV27
CDR3 length: 14
D gene: -
J gene: TRBJ2-7
CDR3 DNA: TGTGCCAGCAGTTCCTTGACCTACTCCTACGAGCAGTACTTC
CDR3 protein: CASSSLTYSYEQYF

clone size: -
V gene: TRBV7-9
CDR3 length: 16
D gene: -
J gene: TRBJ1-1
CDR3 DNA: TGTGCCAGCAGCTCGGGGAGAGCATTCGGAAACACTGAAGCTTTCTTT
CDR3 protein: CASSSGRAFGNTEAFF